Detailed here is one T cell receptor beta chain. The antigen is undetermined. Synthesis of TCR cDNA relied on 5'RACE template switching, which attached a universal primer site and UMIs. In TCRdb, the 5' RACE reads were re-called with MiXCR into one record per CDR3 protein. The sample lists 300,000 to 400,000 distinct CDR3 sequences; 3.5% to 4.5% were seen once. The data are from a study of T cells after yellow fever vaccination. Study results and limitations: The presence of abundant clonotypes contaminating from the bulk population was possible in FACS-sorted repertoires. At around 95% for CD4 and just over 85% for CD8, most primary-vaccination clones showed up again after the booster.

Germline CDR1 and CDR2: SGHKS and YYEKEE (reference sequence). This CDR3 region has 16 residues. V lost 1 base and J 0 bases, leaving 14 bases between the germline ends. The clonotype comes from a man aged 18 to 30 who received the YFV17D yellow fever vaccine. The V and J genes are TRBV5-5 and TRBJ2-7, with D tentatively TRBD1 (5 bases). Source: PBMCs, taken 5 days after the yellow fever booster vaccination. The CDR3 loop is CASSLPLAGNSYEQYV. CDR3 DNA sequence: TGTGCCAGCAGCTTGCCTCTGGCAGGGAACTCCTACGAGCAGTACGTC.